Below are 3 T cell receptor beta chains sequenced from a single sample in a study of patients and donors after allogeneic stem cell transplantation (dated by TCRdb to the early 2020s). Preparation of the library involved RT-PCR. TCRdb lists the instrument as NextSeq 550. TCRdb trimmed public reads at Q25 via fastp, called clones via MiXCR and kept in-frame beta chains. Each entry merges the rows of one CDR3 protein and shows their most common DNA and genes. The sample table records some 880,000 distinct CDR3 sequences; around 17% of these occur just once. The ten top clones hold around 6% of the sample. Sequencing used blood, either unsorted or a sorted T cell fraction (not recorded which). The source of these receptors is a human donor who was either an allogeneic HSCT recipient or a stem cell or donor lymphocyte infusion donor (not recorded which). It is not recorded whose cells these are; they may come from a transplant donor.

The chain is built from TRBV3-1 and TRBJ2-7; tentative D call: TRBD1 (5 bases). V was pared by 8 bases and J by 1 base, with 9 bases between. This CDR3 is 12 amino acids long. Germline CDR1 LGHDT, CDR2 YNNKEL (reference sequence). CDR3 nucleotide sequence: TGTGCCAGCCTCCGACAGTCCTACGAGCAGTACTTC. This codes for CASLRQSYEQYF.

The rearrangement joins TRBV5-1 to TRBJ2-3, with 12 bases aligning to TRBD2. Germline loops: CDR1 SGHRS, CDR2 YFSETQ. The CDR3 runs to 17 residues. The V gene end was trimmed by 4 bases and the J gene end by 2 bases; junction bases not matched to a gene: 8. The CDR3 reads CASSAGLAGLLTDTQYF. The CDR3 coding sequence is TGCGCCAGCAGCGCGGGACTAGCGGGCCTTCTCACAGATACGCAGTATTTT.

This clonotype was seen only a few times. This rearrangement joins TRBV24-1 to TRBJ2-1; 9 nucleotides agree with TRBD2. The germline V gene has CDR1 KGHDR and CDR2 SFDVKD. The CDR3 covers 15 residues. With 2 bases clipped from V and 9 bases from J, the junction kept 7 bases outside the gene matches. DNA for the CDR3: TGTGCCACCAGTGATTCTAGCGGGACAGTGATTGAGCAGTTCTTC. Translation gives CATSDSSGTVIEQFF.